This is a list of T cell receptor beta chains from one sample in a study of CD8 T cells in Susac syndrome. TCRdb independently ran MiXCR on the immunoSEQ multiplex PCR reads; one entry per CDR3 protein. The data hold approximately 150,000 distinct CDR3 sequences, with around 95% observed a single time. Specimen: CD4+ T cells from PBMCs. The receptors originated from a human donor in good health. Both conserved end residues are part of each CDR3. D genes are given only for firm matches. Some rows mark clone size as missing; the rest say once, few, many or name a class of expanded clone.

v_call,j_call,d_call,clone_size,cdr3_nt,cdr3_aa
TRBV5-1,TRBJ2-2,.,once,TGCGCCAGCAGGGACGAAGCGAACACCGGGGAGCTGTTTTTT,CASRDEANTGELFF
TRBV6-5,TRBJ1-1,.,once,TGTGCCAGCAGGGACAGTACCATGAACACTGAAGCTTTCTTT,CASRDSTMNTEAFF
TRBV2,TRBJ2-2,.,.,TGTGCCAGCAGTGCCGGGTCCGCGAACACCGGGGAGCTGTTTTTT,CASSAGSANTGELFF
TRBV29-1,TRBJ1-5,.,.,TGCAGCGTTGCGGGCAGGGGCAATCAGCCCCAGCATTTT,CSVAGRGNQPQHF
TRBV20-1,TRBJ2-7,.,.,TGCAGTGCTAGTAGCAGGGTCAACGAGCAGTACTTC,CSASSRVNEQYF
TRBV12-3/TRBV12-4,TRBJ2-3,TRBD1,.,TGTGCCAGCAGTTTGGGACAGGTCCCAGATACGCAGTATTTT,CASSLGQVPDTQYF
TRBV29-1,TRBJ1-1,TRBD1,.,TGCAGCGTTGTACAGGGGGGGACTGAAGCTTTCTTT,CSVVQGGTEAFF
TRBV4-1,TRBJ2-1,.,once,TGCGCCAGCAGCCAAGTATCTGTTCGGCTAGTCGGTAGTCGGGGGCACAATGAGCAGTTCTTC,CASSQVSVRLVGSRGHNEQFF
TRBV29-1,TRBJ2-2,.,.,TGCAGCACTTTGAGGGGCAAGAACACCGGGGAGCTGTTTTTT,CSTLRGKNTGELFF
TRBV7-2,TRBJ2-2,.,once,TGTGCCAGCAGCCGTCAGTCGAACACCGGGGAGCTGTTTTTT,CASSRQSNTGELFF
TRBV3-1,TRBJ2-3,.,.,TGTGCCAGCAGCCAAGGTGCGGTGGGTACGCAGTATTTT,CASSQGAVGTQYF
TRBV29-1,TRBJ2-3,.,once,TGCAGCGTTGGACTACACACAGATACGCAGTATTTT,CSVGLHTDTQYF
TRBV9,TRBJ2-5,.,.,TGTGCCAGCAGCCGAGGGTTTCAAGAGACCCAGTACTTC,CASSRGFQETQYF
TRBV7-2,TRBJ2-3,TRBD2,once,TGTGCCAGCACCTCAAGAGCGGGGTCAGGAGATACGCAGTATTTT,CASTSRAGSGDTQYF
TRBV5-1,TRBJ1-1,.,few,TGCGCCAGCAGCTCAACAGGAGGGATCACTGAAGCTTTCTTT,CASSSTGGITEAFF
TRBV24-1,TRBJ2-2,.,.,TGTGCCACCGCAAGCCCGAACACCGGGGAGCTGTTTTTT,CATASPNTGELFF
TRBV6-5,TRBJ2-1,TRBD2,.,TGTGCCAGCAGTTACTCGACTAGCGGGGGAGATGAGCAGTTCTTC,CASSYSTSGGDEQFF
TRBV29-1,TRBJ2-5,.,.,TGCAGCACTCAGGTACAAGAGACCCAGTACTTC,CSTQVQETQYF
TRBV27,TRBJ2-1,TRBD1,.,TGTGCCAGCAGAGGGGTTGGACAGGGGATAGGGAATGAGCAGTTCTTC,CASRGVGQGIGNEQFF
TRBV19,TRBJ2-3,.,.,TGTGCCAGTAGTACTCGTACCCTAAGCACAGATACGCAGTATTTT,CASSTRTLSTDTQYF
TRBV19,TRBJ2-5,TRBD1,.,TGTGCCAGTAGTAGCGAGGGGGCTCCACAAGAGACCCAGTACTTC,CASSSEGAPQETQYF
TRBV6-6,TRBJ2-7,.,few,TGTGCCAGCGGAGGGTTTAGGAACGAGCAGTACTTC,CASGGFRNEQYF
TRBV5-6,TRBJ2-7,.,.,TGTGCCAGCAGCTGGGGAGGAGCAGGCGCCGCCGGCGAGCAGTACTTC,CASSWGGAGAAGEQYF
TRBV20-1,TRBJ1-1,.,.,TGCAGTGTCCCCCGAGGGGGGCAGGGTACTGAAGCTTTCTTT,CSVPRGGQGTEAFF
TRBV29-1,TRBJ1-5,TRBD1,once,TGCAGCGTGGTACAGGGGTATAGCAATCAGCCCCAGCATTTT,CSVVQGYSNQPQHF
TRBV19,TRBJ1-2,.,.,TGTGCCAGTAGTGGGGGCCAGGGCTATGGCTACACCTTC,CASSGGQGYGYTF
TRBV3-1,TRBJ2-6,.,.,TGTGCCAGCAGCCAAGGCTCTGGGGCCAACGTCCTGACTTTC,CASSQGSGANVLTF
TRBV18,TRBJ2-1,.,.,TGTGCCAGCTCAATACTTACGGATGAGCAGTTCTTC,CASSILTDEQFF
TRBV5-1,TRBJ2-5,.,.,TGCGCCAGCAGCTTAGAAAGGGCAGAGACCCAGTACTTC,CASSLERAETQYF
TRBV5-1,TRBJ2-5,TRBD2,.,TGCGCCAGCAGCTTGGGGGGGGGTTCCGAGACCCAGTACTTC,CASSLGGGSETQYF
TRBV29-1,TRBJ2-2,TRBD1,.,TGCAGCGTTGATGGGCATTTGAAGTACTCGGACAGGGGCTCCGGGGAGCTGTTTTTT,CSVDGHLKYSDRGSGELFF
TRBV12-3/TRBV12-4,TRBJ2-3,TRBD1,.,TGTGCCAGCAGACCCCAGACAGGGGTGGTCACAGATACGCAGTATTTT,CASRPQTGVVTDTQYF
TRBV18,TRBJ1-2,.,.,TGTGCCAGCTCACCACCGCTGTTAGGGGATGGCTACACCTTC,CASSPPLLGDGYTF
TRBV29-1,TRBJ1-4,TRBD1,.,TGCAGCGCCGGACAGGGGCAAGGCACAACTAATGAAAAACTGTTTTTT,CSAGQGQGTTNEKLFF
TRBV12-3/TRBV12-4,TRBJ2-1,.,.,TGTGCCAGCACCTTTACCGGTAGAATGAATGAGCAGTTCTTC,CASTFTGRMNEQFF
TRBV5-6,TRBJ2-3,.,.,TGTGCCAGCAGCTTGACGGCAAAACGAGATACGCAGTATTTT,CASSLTAKRDTQYF
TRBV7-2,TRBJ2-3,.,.,TGTGCCAGCAGCGAGATGACAGGCACAGATACGCAGTATTTT,CASSEMTGTDTQYF
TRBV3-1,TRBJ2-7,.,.,TGTGCCAGCAGCGGGGGAGGAAGGAGACGTTACGAGCAGTACTTC,CASSGGGRRRYEQYF
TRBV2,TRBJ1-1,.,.,TGTGCCAGCAGTAAAAGGGGAGGGGTGGGGCAGGTGAACACTGAAGCTTTCTTT,CASSKRGGVGQVNTEAFF
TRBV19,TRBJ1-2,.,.,TGTGCCAGTAAGGAGGACTATGGCTACACCTTC,CASKEDYGYTF
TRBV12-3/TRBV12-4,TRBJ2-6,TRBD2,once,TGTGCCAGCACCCCGGGACTAGCGGCCCTTCGGGGGGGGGCCAACGTCCTGACTTTC,CASTPGLAALRGGANVLTF
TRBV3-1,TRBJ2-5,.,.,TGTGCCAGCAGCCAAGGTGAAGGAGAGACCCAGTACTTC,CASSQGEGETQYF
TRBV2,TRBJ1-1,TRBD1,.,TGTGCCAGCAGTTATACACAGGGGGACACTGAAGCTTTCTTT,CASSYTQGDTEAFF
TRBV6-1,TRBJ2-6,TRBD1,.,TGTGCCAGCAAGCTCCCCAATCCGGGACAGAGTTCGATGGCTTTC,CASKLPNPGQSSMAF
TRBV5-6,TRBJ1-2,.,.,TGTGCCAGCAGCTTGGAGGCGAGGGTAAACTATGGCTACACCTTC,CASSLEARVNYGYTF
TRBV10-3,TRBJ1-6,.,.,TGTGCCATCAGCGAATTCGAGGATTCACCCCTCCACTTT,CAISEFEDSPLHF
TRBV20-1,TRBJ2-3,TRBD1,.,TGCAGTGCTAGAGGGGCCGGGACAGGGTCCACAGATACGCAGTATTTT,CSARGAGTGSTDTQYF
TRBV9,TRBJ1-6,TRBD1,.,TGTGCCAGCAGCGTTCAGCCGGGACAGGGGTCCAATTCACCCCTCCACTTT,CASSVQPGQGSNSPLHF
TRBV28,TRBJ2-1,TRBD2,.,TGTGCCAGCAGTGGACTAGCGGGGGCTTACTACAATGAGCAGTTCTTC,CASSGLAGAYYNEQFF
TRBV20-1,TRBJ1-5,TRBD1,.,TGCAGTGCTAGATTACCCGGGACAGGGAGTCAGCCCCAGCATTTT,CSARLPGTGSQPQHF
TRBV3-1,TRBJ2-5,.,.,TGTGCCAGCAGCCGTTATGGGGCAGGGACGGGAGAGACCCAGTACTTC,CASSRYGAGTGETQYF
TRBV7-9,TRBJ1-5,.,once,TGTGCCAGCAGCCTGGACGTGGGGGCTTCTCAGCCCCAGCATTTT,CASSLDVGASQPQHF
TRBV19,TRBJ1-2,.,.,TGTGCAAGTATGGAAGGGGGACAAGCCTATGGCTACACCTTC,CASMEGGQAYGYTF
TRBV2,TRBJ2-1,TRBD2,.,TGTGCCAGCAGCCGTGCGGGGGGGCCTCTCTACAATGAGCAGTTCTTC,CASSRAGGPLYNEQFF
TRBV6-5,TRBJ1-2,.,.,TGTGCCAGCAGTTCGGACGGAGGCGATGGCTACACCTTC,CASSSDGGDGYTF
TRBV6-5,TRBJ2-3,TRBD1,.,TGTGCCAGCGCCCGACCGGGGACAGGCACAGATACGCAGTATTTT,CASARPGTGTDTQYF
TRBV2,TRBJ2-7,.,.,TGTGCCAGCAATACGGGTCAAGGGATTTCTGGGGAGCAGTACTTC,CASNTGQGISGEQYF